This T cell receptor (beta chain) was found in a study of a mutant IDH1 vaccine in newly diagnosed glioma. CDR1 is SGHRS, CDR2 YFSETQ, per germline. V lost 4 bases and J lost 5; bases outside the gene matches: 11. The CDR3 is made up of 16 amino acids. Specified time point: baseline, week 1 (first vaccination visit). The treatment was: pre-vaccination baseline after standard-of-care therapy. Sequencing used immunoSEQ multiplex PCR; TCRdb keeps in-frame clones, though not all of them. Of about 34,000 clones listed, over 60% are singletons. The sample consisted of peripheral blood mononuclear cells (PBMCs), taken from a glioma patient treated with radiotherapy, temozolomide or both. The chain carries TRBV5-1 and TRBJ2-2, with 7 bases lining up with TRBD2. The clonotype was recovered from a man in his fifties with glioma. Some clones in this sample may be carry-over from other donors' samples. The CDR3 spells CASSPTAGDRTGELFF. The CDR3, as DNA: TGCGCCAGCAGCCCGACGGCGGGAGATCGTACCGGGGAGCTGTTTTTT.